This paragraph reports one TCR beta chain. The V and J ends lost 5 bases and 3 bases, in that order; junction bases with no gene match: 11. Germline-derived CDR1 and CDR2 are SGHTA and FQGTGA. The CDR3 has 16 residues. This specimen belongs to a study of OX40 agonist ivuxolimab in advanced cancers. TCRdb keeps only in-frame clones here, not all; method: immunoSEQ multiplex PCR. Of 75,000 to 100,000 clones in the sample, 85% to 90% were seen once. This sample comprised CD4+ or CD8+ T cells sorted from blood, obtained in a trial of the OX40 agonist ivuxolimab. This clonotype was obtained from an adult with an advanced solid tumor such as melanoma, head and neck, liver or kidney cancer. The gene calls are TRBV7-3 and TRBJ2-3, with 7 bases lining up with TRBD2. The CDR3 nucleotides read TGTGCCAGCAGCCCAAACCAACTAGCGTCGACAGATACGCAGTATTTT. As protein: CASSPNQLASTDTQYF. Full variable domain (remainder filled in from reference TRBV7-3 and TRBJ2-3): GAGVSQTPSNKVTEKGKYVELRCDPISGHTALYWYRQSLGQGPEFLIYFQGTGAADDSGLPNDRFFAVRPEGSVSTLKIQRTERGDSAVYLCASSPNQLASTDTQYFGPGTRLTVL.